These T cell receptor beta chains were read from a single sample in a study of technical replicates of blood from four donors. Method: immunoSEQ multiplex PCR; TCRdb's copy keeps in-frame clones and lacks some. The data hold roughly 72,000 clones, with about 90% observed a single time. Input material: T cells isolated from PBMCs. These receptors were obtained from a human donor in good health. The CDR3 runs from the conserved cysteine through the conserved F or W. D genes are given only for firm matches.

D: TRBD2
V: TRBV7-9
J: TRBJ2-3
CDR3: CASSGRDWASGTDTQYF

D: TRBD2
V: TRBV18
J: TRBJ2-1
CDR3: CASSPLAGTTNLYNEQFF

D: TRBD1
V: TRBV27
J: TRBJ1-2
CDR3: CASSIDRGRGYTF

D: .
V: TRBV29-1
J: TRBJ2-4
CDR3: CSVVNSDKNIQYF

D: TRBD2
V: TRBV30
J: TRBJ2-5
CDR3: CAWEAGVIQYF

D: .
V: TRBV6-1
J: TRBJ2-7
CDR3: CASSAPVQYF

D: .
V: TRBV30
J: TRBJ1-5
CDR3: CAWSVGQGRSQPQHF

D: .
V: TRBV7-2
J: TRBJ2-5
CDR3: CASSLVAALGETQYF

D: TRBD1
V: TRBV18
J: TRBJ1-5
CDR3: CASSPTSGQGYGQPQHF

D: TRBD2
V: TRBV5-1
J: TRBJ2-2
CDR3: CASSWTATSGRANTGELFF

D: .
V: TRBV7-2
J: TRBJ2-3
CDR3: CASSLVPELSPDTQYF

D: .
V: TRBV21-1
J: TRBJ2-2
CDR3: CASSKYKSRDREGGELFF

D: TRBD1
V: TRBV19
J: TRBJ1-1
CDR3: CASSLTGGTEAFF

D: TRBD1
V: TRBV28
J: TRBJ1-2
CDR3: CASRPFDRGRGDYGYTF

D: .
V: TRBV14
J: TRBJ1-2
CDR3: CASSQGRNYGYTF

D: TRBD2
V: TRBV27
J: TRBJ2-1
CDR3: CASSLSPSGINEQFF

D: .
V: TRBV19
J: TRBJ2-7
CDR3: CASSNIYEQYF

D: TRBD1
V: TRBV10-2
J: TRBJ2-5
CDR3: CASSGPDREETQYF

D: TRBD1
V: TRBV4-3
J: TRBJ2-3
CDR3: CASSQDPGQGSTDTQYF

D: TRBD1
V: TRBV6-1
J: TRBJ1-2
CDR3: CASSDPGTVYGYTF

D: TRBD1
V: TRBV2
J: TRBJ1-1
CDR3: CASIPGQGIAGLEAFF

D: .
V: TRBV2
J: TRBJ2-3
CDR3: CASYTRVRQYF

D: TRBD1
V: TRBV28
J: TRBJ2-3
CDR3: CASRRQGWVTDTQYF

D: .
V: TRBV19
J: TRBJ1-2
CDR3: CASSRGGGHGYTF

D: .
V: TRBV5-4
J: TRBJ1-1
CDR3: CASSPDRQVNTEAFF

D: TRBD1
V: TRBV4-2
J: TRBJ2-7
CDR3: CASSQVGDSYEQYF

D: TRBD1
V: TRBV7-3
J: TRBJ2-2
CDR3: CASSLGTGNTGELFF

D: .
V: TRBV6-1
J: TRBJ2-2
CDR3: CASSGYRDTGELFF

D: .
V: TRBV25-1
J: TRBJ1-4
CDR3: CASSEDSRLGKLFF

D: .
V: TRBV5-4
J: TRBJ1-3
CDR3: CASSLAGSGNTIYF

D: TRBD1
V: TRBV9
J: TRBJ1-4
CDR3: CASSGSRDRAFNEKLFF

D: .
V: TRBV21-1
J: TRBJ2-7
CDR3: CARTNTGRIYEQYF

D: .
V: TRBV18
J: TRBJ2-1
CDR3: CASSPISSSYNEQFF

D: .
V: TRBV28
J: TRBJ2-1
CDR3: CASSPRPDYNEQFF